Each of the 21 T cell receptor beta chains below was sequenced from the same sample in a study of T cell changes during pregnancy in multiple sclerosis. Profiling relied on immunoSEQ multiplex PCR, and the TCRdb table lists in-frame clones only, not all of them. The data contain approximately 84,000 clones, about 95% of them singletons. The sequencing here drew on peripheral blood, taken in the third trimester of pregnancy. The origin of the receptors is a female donor with multiple sclerosis, enrolled in a pregnancy study.

The table lists this clone with a count of one. This chain uses TRBV5-6 with TRBJ1-5; 7 bases line up with TRBD1. The CDR3 extends over 14 amino acids. Germline V gives CDR1 SGHDT, CDR2 YYEEEE. J lost 6 bases, V lost 4 bases, and 7 bases had no gene match. CDR3 nucleotide sequence: TGTGCCAGCAGCGAGGGGGCAGGGAGTCAGCCCCAGCATTTT. Protein: CASSEGAGSQPQHF. The complete variable domain, with remaining parts taken from reference TRBV5-6 and TRBJ1-5, reads DAGVTQSPTHLIKTRGQQVTLRCSPKSGHDTVSWYQQALGQGPQFIFQYYEEEERQRGNFPDRFSGHQFPNYSSELNVNALLLGDSALYLCASSEGAGSQPQHFGDGTRLSIL.

This chain links TRBV11-2 with TRBJ1-3, with D possibly being TRBD1 (5 bases). Germline V lookup: CDR1 SGHAT, CDR2 FQNNGV. The CDR3 is made up of 16 amino acids. The V end lost 1 base, the J end lost 0 bases, and 10 bases lay between the germline ends. CDR3 sequence reads: CASSLGQLSSGNTIYF. The CDR3 DNA reads as TGTGCCAGCAGCTTAGGACAGCTGAGCTCTGGAAACACCATATATTTT.

This clone was detected a few times. The gene calls are TRBV9 and TRBJ2-1; no definite D call. The CDR3 extends over 12 amino acids. The V end lost 0 bases, the J end lost 8 bases, and 6 bases lay between the germline ends. The V gene's germline CDR1 is SGDLS and CDR2 YYNGEE. In DNA form, the CDR3 reads TGTGCCAGCAGCGTAGGGCGGTATGAGCAGTTCTTC. Amino acids: CASSVGRYEQFF.

The V call is TRBV7-9, the J call TRBJ1-2; the match to TRBD1 covers 9 bases. Germline lookup yields CDR1 SEHNR and CDR2 FQNEAQ (reference sequence). The CDR3 contains 13 residues. Unmatched junction bases numbered 1, after V lost 1 base and J lost 7 bases. The CDR3, as DNA: TGTGCCAGCAGCTTAGAGACAGGGGGTGGCTACACCTTC. Its translation: CASSLETGGGYTF. The full variable domain, completed using reference TRBV7-9 and TRBJ1-2, is DTGVSQNPRHKITKRGQNVTFRCDPISEHNRLYWYRQTLGQGPEFLTYFQNEAQLEKSRLLSDRFSAERPKGSFSTLEIQRTEQGDSAMYLCASSLETGGGYTFGSGTRLTVV.

This chain links TRBV5-1 with TRBJ2-3; 16 nucleotides line up with TRBD2. Germline CDR1 SGHRS, CDR2 YFSETQ. There are 17 residues in the CDR3. V trimming: 2 bases; J trimming: 1 base; junction bases outside the gene matches: 1. For the CDR3, the DNA is TGCGCCAGCAGCTTCGGGACTAGCGGGGGGGGCACAGATACGCAGTATTTT. It encodes CASSFGTSGGGTDTQYF.

The chain carries TRBV18 and TRBJ2-1; D might be TRBD1 (5 bases). Germline CDR1 reads KGHSH; CDR2 reads LQKENI. V lost 6 bases and J 5 bases, leaving 14 bases between the germline ends. CDR3 length: 14 amino acids. The CDR3 region has the DNA TGTGCCAGCTCTCCAGGGTTGGGCAACAATGAGCAGTTCTTC. Its protein is CASSPGLGNNEQFF.

The gene calls are TRBV4-1 and TRBJ2-7, with 12 positions matching TRBD2. The CDR3 spans 16 residues. CDR1 and CDR2 (germline): MGHRA, YSYEKL. V lost 4 bases to trimming and J lost 2 bases; unmatched junction nucleotides: 6. The CDR3 nucleotides read TGCGCCAGCAGCCCAGCGACTAGCGGGGGACCCTACGAGCAGTACTTC. It yields the protein CASSPATSGGPYEQYF.

The V gene is TRBV4-1, the J gene TRBJ2-1, with 7 bases identical to TRBD1. The CDR3 covers 12 residues. Looked up from germline, CDR1 is MGHRA and CDR2 is YSYEKL. V lost 4 bases, J lost 7 bases, and 1 base stayed unmatched. CDR3 loop: CASSPTGNEQFF. The CDR3 coding sequence is TGCGCCAGCAGCCCGACAGGGAATGAGCAGTTCTTC.

This clone was counted only a few times. The J gene is TRBJ2-5, the V gene TRBV25-1; no clear D gene. The germline gives CDR1 MGHDK, CDR2 SYGVNS. This CDR3 has 12 amino acids. The V end was cut by 3 bases, the J end by 7 bases, with 9 bases between. CDR3 sequence (DNA): TGTGCCAGCAGTGAGCCTATCGGGACCCAGTACTTC. It yields the protein CASSEPIGTQYF. The full variable domain, with the rest looked up from reference TRBV25-1 and TRBJ2-5, is EADIYQTPRYLVIGTGKKITLECSQTMGHDKMYWYQQDPGMELHLIHYSYGVNSTEKGDLSSESTVSRIRTEHFPLTLESARPSHTSQYLCASSEPIGTQYFGPGTRLLVL.

The rearrangement links TRBV18 to TRBJ1-1; possibly TRBD1 for D (6 bases). The germline V gene has CDR1 KGHSH and CDR2 LQKENI. The CDR3 is 16 amino acids. V was pared by 0 bases and J by 5 bases, with 16 bases between. The CDR3 region is CASSPPSRQVRTEAFF. The CDR3 DNA reads as TGTGCCAGCTCACCACCCTCCCGACAGGTTAGGACTGAAGCTTTCTTT.

The J gene is TRBJ1-1, the V gene TRBV19; TRBD1 might be the D (5 bases). The CDR3 loop spans 13 amino acids. V was trimmed by 10 bases and J by 0 bases, leaving 12 bases between them. The V gene's germline CDR1 is LNHDA and CDR2 SQIVND (reference sequence). CDR3 sequence: CATSGVLNTEAFF. The CDR3 bases are TGTGCCACTTCGGGGGTATTGAACACTGAAGCTTTCTTT.

The CDR3 reads CASSRQSNQPQHF. Here the CDR3 DNA reads TGTGCCAGCAGCCGACAGAGCAATCAGCCCCAGCATTTT. The chain carries TRBV7-9 and TRBJ1-5; D possibly corresponds to TRBD1 (5 bases). The CDR3 spans 13 residues. Per germline, CDR1 SEHNR and CDR2 FQNEAQ (reference sequence). The germline V and J ends were trimmed by 5 bases and 1 base, with 6 bases remaining between them.

The V and J genes are TRBV6-5 and TRBJ2-5; D ambiguous. CDR1 MNHEY and CDR2 SVGAGI come from the germline V gene. The germline V and J ends were trimmed by 6 bases and 2 bases, with 13 bases remaining between them. This CDR3 is built from 14 residues. CDR3 coding DNA: TGTGCCAGCAGGGAGATTTGGAAACAAGAGACCCAGTACTTC. Encoded protein: CASREIWKQETQYF.

The chain links TRBV4-1 to TRBJ2-3; 12 nucleotides line up with TRBD2. The CDR3 extends over 20 amino acids. V lost 1 base, J lost 2 bases, and 13 bases stayed unmatched. Looked up from germline, CDR1 is MGHRA and CDR2 is YSYEKL. Here the CDR3 DNA reads TGCGCCAGCAGCCAAGTTCCCGATCTACTAGCGGGGGGTATCACAGATACGCAGTATTTT. It yields the protein CASSQVPDLLAGGITDTQYF.

This chain links TRBV7-3 with TRBJ2-6; D ambiguous. Germline loops: CDR1 SGHTA, CDR2 FQGTGA. This CDR3 has 16 amino acids. V lost 5 bases to trimming and J lost 3 bases, with 14 bases between them. CDR3 nucleotides: TGTGCCAGCAGCCTGGCCCCGCTCGATGGGGCCAACGTCCTGACTTTC. Translating it yields CASSLAPLDGANVLTF.

The rearrangement uses TRBV13 and TRBJ2-7, with 8 bases identical to TRBD1. Germline values: CDR1 PRHDT, CDR2 FYEKMQ (reference sequence). This CDR3 is built from 15 residues. J gave up 2 bases and V 5 bases, and 8 bases lay outside the gene matches. CDR3 amino acids: CASSRGDRTTYEQYF. The CDR3 coding sequence is TGTGCCAGCAGCAGAGGGGACAGGACCACCTACGAGCAGTACTTC.

This clone occurred a few times. J is TRBJ1-6 and V is TRBV6-5; D is undetermined. Trimming removed 6 bases at V and 4 bases at J, with 7 bases between. This CDR3 is built from 13 residues. Germline CDR1 and CDR2: MNHEY and SVGAGI. The CDR3 protein is CASSLGYNSPLHF. CDR3 DNA sequence: TGTGCCAGCAGCCTAGGTTATAATTCACCCCTCCACTTT.

For the CDR3, the DNA is TGTGCCAGCAGCAAAGGGACACTCAACAATGAGCAGTTCTTC. It codes for CASSKGTLNNEQFF. This rearrangement joins TRBV7-3 to TRBJ2-1; tentatively, D is TRBD1 (6 bases). The CDR3 sequence is 14 residues long. Per the germline V gene, CDR1 is SGHTA and CDR2 is FQGTGA. Trimming stripped 5 bases from V and 5 bases from J, with 13 bases between.

The sample holds one count of this clone. CDR3 sequence: CSVSSGSTDTQYF. The CDR3 DNA is TGCAGCGTTTCTAGCGGATCCACAGATACGCAGTATTTT. V and J are TRBV29-1 and TRBJ2-3; 7 bases line up with TRBD2. The length of the CDR3 is 13 residues. Trimming removed 5 bases from V and 2 bases from J; junction bases left unmatched: 4. CDR1 is SQVTM and CDR2 is ANQGSEA in the germline V gene.

The V and J genes are TRBV6-1 and TRBJ1-1; D gene uncertain. CDR3 length: 13 amino acids. Germline loops: CDR1 MNHNS, CDR2 SASEGT. The germline V and J ends were trimmed by 2 bases and 0 bases, with 4 bases remaining between them. Here the CDR3 reads CASSEKLNTEAFF. The CDR3 DNA reads TGTGCCAGCAGTGAAAAGCTGAACACTGAAGCTTTCTTT.

This clone was seen a single time. The chain is built from TRBV7-9 and TRBJ1-4, with a tentative D call TRBD1 (6 bases). CDR3 length equals 13 residues. Germline V lookup: CDR1 SEHNR, CDR2 FQNEAQ (reference sequence). Trimming took off 11 bases at V and 6 bases at J, with 16 bases between the two ends. The CDR3 region has the DNA TGTGCCGGAAGCAGGGGAAGCGATGAAAAACTGTTTTTT. This translates into CAGSRGSDEKLFF.